This TCR beta chain was observed in a study of CD8 T cells in Susac syndrome (dated by TCRdb to about 2019). For the wider study: The study used repertoire sequencing to test whether antigen drove CD8+ T cell activation and differentiation in Susac syndrome. Broad study findings and their caveats: The TCR sequencing and HLA analysis was acknowledged to have included a relatively small number of individuals.

The CDR3 spans 15 residues, from the cysteine through the phenylalanine. The CDR3 DNA has 45 bases and is translated from base 1. CDR1 and CDR2 were assigned from the germline V gene (reference sequence) as LNHDA and SQIVND. At the junction V is shortened by 5 bases and J by 0 bases, with 11 bases in between. RNA was extracted using the RNeasy kit, and about 0.5 to 1 ug of the RNA was reverse transcribed with random hexamers. The immunoSEQ multiplex PCR assay, covering 54 Vbeta and 13 Jbeta segments, was used to amplify TCR beta CDR3 regions. Bias from PCR amplification was corrected by using a synthetic template baseline for primer optimization and for computational correction. The original pipeline was this. Reads were annotated to V, D and J genes according to IMGT and were analyzed with immunoSEQ Analyzer, with only productive sequences retained. To calculate clonality, Shannon entropy was normalized by log2 of the number of productive unique sequences and then subtracted from one. For each patient and control, public and private clones were evaluated within the 100 most prevalent clones. A clone was defined as Susac-specific if it was absent from the healthy and MS cohorts, from over 1,000 published viral clones and from other ImmuneACCESS disease sequences. TCRdb reprocessed the public reads (quality trimming at Q25 with fastp, clone calling with MiXCR) and kept in-frame beta chains. Every distinct CDR3 protein forms one entry, paired with its most common genes and DNA. TCRdb assigned the V and J calls; the authors' analysis was not used. For this sample the table gives some 170,000 distinct CDR3 sequences, of which just over 90% were detected only once. The ten largest clones represent 0.13% of the sample.

Note on this clonotype: No cognate antigen has been identified for it. Qualities for individual bases were not recorded, and no much larger clone is one base off.

Peripheral blood CD8+ and CD4+ T cells from healthy donors, Susac syndrome patients and multiple sclerosis patients were profiled using high-throughput TCR beta sequencing. Healthy donors were included as age- and sex-matched controls. Bulk CD8+ and CD4+ T cells were purified by magnetic negative isolation, while CD8+ TEMRA cells were enriched using FACS. Blood was collected in EDTA tubes and processed within 24 hours, with PBMCs isolated through density gradient centrifugation. PBMCs intended for TCR sequencing were frozen in liquid nitrogen and were later thawed in a 37 degrees C water bath. Purity of sorted or isolated CD4+, CD8+ and CD8+ TEMRA cells was at least 90%.

This receptor chain uses TRBV19 and TRBJ1-5; no D gene call is confident. The clonotype originates from a human donor in good health. The sequencing input was CD4+ T cells from PBMCs. The DNA is TGTGCCAGTAGTTGGGCTAGAGATAGCAATCAGCCCCAGCATTTT. Its coded protein is CASSWARDSNQPQHF.